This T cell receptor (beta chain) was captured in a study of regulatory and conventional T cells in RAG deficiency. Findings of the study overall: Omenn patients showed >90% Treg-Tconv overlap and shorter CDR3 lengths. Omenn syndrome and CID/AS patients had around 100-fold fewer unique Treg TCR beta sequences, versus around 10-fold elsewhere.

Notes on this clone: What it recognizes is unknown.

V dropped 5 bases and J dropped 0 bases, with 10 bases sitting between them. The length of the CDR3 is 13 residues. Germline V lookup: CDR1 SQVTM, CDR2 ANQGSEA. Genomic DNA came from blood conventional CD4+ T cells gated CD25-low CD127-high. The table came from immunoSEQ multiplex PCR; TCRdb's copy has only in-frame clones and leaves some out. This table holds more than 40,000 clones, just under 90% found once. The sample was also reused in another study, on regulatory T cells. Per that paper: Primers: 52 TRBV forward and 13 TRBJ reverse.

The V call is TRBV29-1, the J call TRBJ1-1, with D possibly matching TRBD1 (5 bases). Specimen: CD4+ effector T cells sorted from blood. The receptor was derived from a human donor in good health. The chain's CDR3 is CSVTGRLNTEAFF. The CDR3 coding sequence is TGCAGCGTTACGGGACGGTTGAACACTGAAGCTTTCTTT. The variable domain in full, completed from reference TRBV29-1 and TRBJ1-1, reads SAVISQKPSRDICQRGTSLTIQCQVDSQVTMMFWYRQQPGQSLTLIATANQGSEATYESGFVIDKFPISRPNLTFSTLTVSNMSPEDSSIYLCSVTGRLNTEAFFGQGTRLTVV.